This TCR beta chain derives from a study of cytomegalovirus exposure and HLA in healthy donors. As to this clone: What it recognizes is unknown.

The CDR3 sequence is 15 residues long. The V gene lost 3 bases and the J gene lost 1 base, with 15 bases spanning the gap. CDR1 is SQVTM and CDR2 is ANQGSEA in the germline V gene. 13 Jbeta primers and 60 Vbeta primers were used for the PCR. The repertoire was sequenced with immunoSEQ multiplex PCR; TCRdb's copy has only in-frame clones and lacks some. The table includes about 180,000 clones, more than 75% detected once. The study's findings and limits: The study flagged some 170 TCR beta chains as cytomegalovirus-associated. In a later analysis, HLA-associated TCR beta chains were more clonally expanded than equally common others.

Material: PBMCs. The V and J genes are TRBV29-1 and TRBJ1-1; the D gene is possibly TRBD1 (5 bases). The receptor comes from a woman in her twenties or thirties in good health and CMV-seropositive. The CDR3 DNA follows: TGCAGCGTTGACCGCCGGGGGGAGGGGAACACTGAAGCTTTCTTT. The encoded protein is CSVDRRGEGNTEAFF.